This entry lists 24 T cell receptor beta chains sequenced from one sample in a study of blood T cells in healthy people across ages (dated by TCRdb to about 2015). The method was 5' RACE. Data came from an Illumina HiSeq 2500. A second 7 to 11 cycle PCR used a sample-barcoded 5' primer and a J-beta primer mix. The public reads were quality trimmed at Q25 with fastp and then assembled into clones with MiXCR by TCRdb, keeping productive beta chains. Rows with one shared CDR3 protein collapse into an entry with the most common genes and DNA. This sample holds 800,000 or so distinct CDR3 sequences; just under 25% were observed only once. 3.7% of the sample belongs to the ten largest clones. These same records also appear under a second study, on T cells of mothers and their children.

Input material: blood. These receptors were taken from a boy aged 5-17 years in good health.

A remark on this clonotype: Compared with germline, one end of the junction differs, possibly owing to a read error. The chain couples TRBV6-6 to TRBJ1-4, with 8 bases identical to TRBD1. Germline V CDR1 and CDR2: MNHNY, SVGAGI (reference sequence). The CDR3 runs to 18 residues. This CDR3 is CARSYVYRGKATNEKLFF. CDR3 DNA: TGTGCCCGCAGTTACGTATACAGGGGGAAAGCAACTAATGAAAAACTGTTTTTT.

This clonotype came up a few times. This chain connects TRBV6-5 to TRBJ1-4, with 9 bases fitting TRBD1. V was pared by 5 bases and J by 8 bases, with 9 bases of the junction left unmatched. The germline V gene has CDR1 MNHEY and CDR2 SVGAGI. CDR3 length: 15 amino acids. The chain's CDR3 is CASSRGTGRREKLFF. The CDR3 coding sequence is TGTGCCAGCAGTCGAGGGACAGGGCGAAGGGAAAAACTGTTTTTT.

This clonotype was observed a handful of times. V and J are TRBV7-9 and TRBJ2-1; D is undetermined. V shed 1 base and J shed 4 bases, with 14 bases lying between them. There are 16 residues in the CDR3. Germline V gene data show CDR1 as SEHNR and CDR2 as FQNEAQ (reference sequence). DNA of the CDR3: TGTGCCAGCAGCTTAGGTTACGGGTTGGGATACAATGAGCAGTTCTTC. Translation gives CASSLGYGLGYNEQFF.

This clonotype was observed many times. The chain recombines TRBV7-6 with TRBJ2-1, with D maybe TRBD2 (5 bases). Looked up from germline, CDR1 is SGHVS and CDR2 is FNYEAQ. V gave up 5 bases and J gave up 8 bases, with 13 bases separating them. This CDR3 has 13 residues. CDR3 nucleotide sequence: TGTGCCAGCAGCCCCCCCGGGAACGATGAGCAGTTCTTC. Translation: CASSPPGNDEQFF.

The genes are TRBV5-5 and TRBJ2-3; TRBD1 is a possible D gene (6 bases). This CDR3 spans 16 amino acids. Germline V gene data show CDR1 as SGHKS and CDR2 as YYEKEE (reference sequence). V was pared by 4 bases and J by 0 bases, with 15 bases between. CDR3 sequence (DNA): TGTGCCAGCAGCAGCAACAGGGTTACCAGCACAGATACGCAGTATTTT. Translation: CASSSNRVTSTDTQYF. The complete variable domain, with remaining parts taken from reference TRBV5-5 and TRBJ2-3, reads DAGVTQSPTHLIKTRGQQVTLRCSPISGHKSVSWYQQVLGQGPQFIFQYYEKEERGRGNFPDRFSARQFPNYSSELNVNALLLGDSALYLCASSSNRVTSTDTQYFGPGTRLTVL.

This rearrangement joins TRBV6-5 to TRBJ2-1; D is uncertain. Germline V gene data show CDR1 as MNHEY and CDR2 as SVGAGI. The V and J ends lost 6 bases and 1 base respectively, with 7 bases between them. CDR3 length: 13 amino acids. The CDR3 coding sequence is TGTGCCAGCAGGTCATGGTCCTACAATGAGCAGTTCTTC. This translates into CASRSWSYNEQFF.

This rearrangement joins TRBV27 to TRBJ1-1; D might be TRBD1 (6 bases). This CDR3 is built from 15 residues. The germline CDR1 and CDR2 sequences are MNHEY and SMNVEV (reference sequence). Trimming cost V 8 bases and J 1 base, with 17 bases left between them. CDR3 nucleotide sequence: TGTGCCAGCTGTCCCATGTGGGGACAGAACACTGAAGCTTTCTTT. Translated: CASCPMWGQNTEAFF.

In this sample, this clonotype turned up a few times. In DNA form, the CDR3 reads TGTGCCAGCAGTCTGCACAGGAACCAAGAGACCCAGTACTTC. Translated: CASSLHRNQETQYF. V is TRBV28 and J is TRBJ2-5; perhaps TRBD1 as D (5 bases). Germline CDR1 is MDHEN and CDR2 is SYDVKM. Trimming removed 5 bases from V and 0 bases from J, with 10 bases in between. This CDR3 has 14 amino acids.

V is TRBV7-8 and J is TRBJ2-4; TRBD1 aligns across 10 bases. CDR3 size: 15 residues. After removal of 5 bases from V and 8 bases from J, the junction contained 9 bases not matched to a gene. Germline V CDR1 and CDR2: SGHVS, FQNEAQ. The CDR3 nucleotides read TGTGCCAGCAGCAAGCAGGGACAGGGGATATACATTCAGTACTTC. It translates to CASSKQGQGIYIQYF.

This clonotype was picked up a small number of times. The chain joins TRBV28 to TRBJ2-7; no reliable D call. Trimming removed 3 bases at V and 0 bases at J, with 15 bases between. This CDR3 has 16 amino acids. The germline V gene has CDR1 MDHEN and CDR2 SYDVKM. The CDR3 nucleotides are TGTGCCAGCAGTTTTGCACCAGTGAGGAGCTCCTACGAGCAGTACTTC. Its translation: CASSFAPVRSSYEQYF.

This clonotype was counted a few times. The chain uses TRBV25-1 and TRBJ1-4; maybe TRBD1 (5 bases). The germline gives CDR1 MGHDK, CDR2 SYGVNS. Trimming removed 3 bases at V and 0 bases at J, with 8 bases between. This CDR3 comprises 15 residues. This CDR3 is CASSETVTTNEKLFF. CDR3 DNA: TGTGCCAGCAGTGAGACAGTGACAACTAATGAAAAACTGTTTTTT.

The chain couples TRBV4-2 to TRBJ2-5; 8 bases line up with TRBD2. CDR3 length: 16 amino acids. The germline V gene encodes CDR1 LGHNA and CDR2 YNFKEQ. With V trimmed by 4 bases and J by 4 bases, 11 bases remained unmatched. CDR3 coding DNA: TGTGCCAGCAGCCCGCTCCTGGGCCGGGGGGGAGAGACCCAGTACTTC. Its translation is CASSPLLGRGGETQYF.

This clonotype was recorded a few times. CDR3 residues: CSVPRDTQADTQYF. The CDR3 region has the DNA TGCAGCGTCCCCCGGGACACCCAAGCAGATACGCAGTATTTT. The chain uses TRBV29-1 and TRBJ2-3; tentative D call: TRBD1 (6 bases). Trimming shortened V by 6 bases and J by 4 bases, and 17 bases separated the two germline ends. Germline V gives CDR1 SQVTM, CDR2 ANQGSEA. CDR3 length: 14 residues.

This clonotype was observed a few times. The chain links TRBV4-3 to TRBJ1-5, with D possibly TRBD1 on 5 matching bases. V was cut by 4 bases and J by 4 bases, with 11 bases left in between. The CDR3 has 14 amino acids. The germline CDR1 and CDR2 sequences are LGHNA and YSLEER. The CDR3 nucleotides read TGCGCCAGCAGCCCGAATCAGGGAAATCAGCCCCAGCATTTT. It specifies CASSPNQGNQPQHF.

This chain connects TRBV15 to TRBJ2-5; D not resolved. CDR3 length: 13 residues. Germline CDR1 LNHNV, CDR2 YYDKDF (reference sequence). Trimming shortened V by 0 bases and J by 5 bases, and 7 bases separated the two germline ends. CDR3 sequence: CATSRDLMETQYF. CDR3 DNA: TGTGCCACCAGCAGAGATCTCATGGAGACCCAGTACTTC.

This clonotype was seen only a few times. The rearrangement uses TRBV29-1 and TRBJ2-7; 7 bases map to TRBD1. The junction had 17 bases not matched to a gene; V was cut back by 6 bases and J by 3 bases. Germline loops: CDR1 SQVTM, CDR2 ANQGSEA. This CDR3 is built from 16 residues. Here the CDR3 DNA reads TGCAGCGTACTCGGAGAGGTAGGACAGGCGCTCTACGAGCAGTACTTC. It codes for CSVLGEVGQALYEQYF.

The V gene is TRBV2, the J gene TRBJ2-2; D might be TRBD1 (6 bases). The germline V and J ends were trimmed by 6 bases and 9 bases, with 14 bases remaining between them. The CDR3 has 13 amino acids. CDR1 is SNHLY and CDR2 is FYNNEI in the germline V gene. The CDR3 DNA is TGTGCCAGCAGCCAACAGGGTTGGAGGGAGCTGTTTTTT. Protein sequence: CASSQQGWRELFF.

The CDR3, as DNA: TGTGCCAGCAGCTTGGATGGAGCGGGAGAAATCGATGAGCAGTTCTTC. Amino acids: CASSLDGAGEIDEQFF. The V gene is TRBV11-2, the J gene TRBJ2-5; 8 bases are a match to TRBD2. The tail of the sequence fits TRBJ2-1 better, so the J call may be wrong. CDR3 size: 16 residues. CDR1 is SGHAT and CDR2 is FQNNGV in the germline V gene.

The CDR3 spells CASSGQGLRGETQYF. Here the CDR3 DNA reads TGTGCCAGCAGTGGCCAGGGGTTAAGGGGAGAGACCCAGTACTTC. V and J are TRBV2 and TRBJ2-5, with D tentatively TRBD1 (6 bases). The germline V and J ends were trimmed by 4 bases and 4 bases, with 16 bases remaining between them. The CDR3 has 15 residues. CDR1 is SNHLY and CDR2 is FYNNEI in the germline V gene.

The sample holds a few counts of this clonotype. This rearrangement joins TRBV27 to TRBJ2-5; the D gene is possibly TRBD1 (6 bases). This CDR3 contains 14 residues. With 1 base removed from V and 5 bases from J, the gap between germline ends came to 11 bases. The germline CDR1 and CDR2 sequences are MNHEY and SMNVEV (reference sequence). CDR3 nucleotides: TGTGCCAGCAGTTTATGGCAGGGGAAGGAGACCCAGTACTTC. Translating it yields CASSLWQGKETQYF.

This clonotype was seen more than once but under ten times. The V call is TRBV29-1, the J call TRBJ2-4, with 7 bases that match TRBD2. The CDR3 runs to 13 residues. Germline V gene lookup returns CDR1 SQVTM and CDR2 ANQGSEA. Trimming at V came to 0 bases and at J to 6 bases, leaving 2 bases not matched to a gene. The CDR3, as DNA: TGCAGCGTTGAAGATCCGGGGGGAAACATTCAGTACTTC. This sequence encodes CSVEDPGGNIQYF.

The chain couples TRBV20-1 to TRBJ1-4; no firm D call. The germline gives CDR1 DFQATT, CDR2 SNEGSKA (reference sequence). The CDR3 has 11 residues. V gave up 3 bases and J gave up 7 bases, with 6 bases separating them. CDR3 bases: TGCAGTGCTAGCGATAGTGAAAAACTGTTTTTT. Residues: CSASDSEKLFF.

This clonotype was detected only a few times. The chain combines TRBV15 with TRBJ1-2; D gene uncertain. V dropped 6 bases and J dropped 5 bases, with 13 bases sitting between them. The V gene's germline CDR1 is LNHNV and CDR2 YYDKDF (reference sequence). The CDR3 runs to 13 residues. Here the CDR3 DNA reads TGTGCCACCAGTCCCCGGCGGGAATATGGCTACACCTTC. As protein: CATSPRREYGYTF.

This sequence joins TRBV20-1 and TRBJ1-4, with TRBD1 as a possible D gene (5 bases). The CDR3 extends over 13 amino acids. Germline V gene data show CDR1 as DFQATT and CDR2 as SNEGSKA (reference sequence). Trimming left V 3 bases short and J 5 bases short, with 10 bases between. CDR3 coding DNA: TGCAGTGCTAGTCAGGGCGGGAATGAAAAACTGTTTTTT. Protein: CSASQGGNEKLFF.